The 11 T cell receptor beta chains reported below all come from one sample, sequenced in a study of CD8+CD57+ T cells in acquired aplastic anemia. Genomic DNA provided the template from which TCR beta VDJ and CDR3 profiles were obtained. TCRdb fed the reads into MiXCR, producing one record per CDR3 protein. The sample yields some 240,000 distinct CDR3 sequences, approximately 35% seen once. Sequencing input: sorted CD4+, CD8+, or CD8+CD57+ T cells (not recorded which) from PBMCs. Receptors originate from a human donor in good health, serving as a control.

The J gene is TRBJ2-3, the V gene TRBV5-1, with TRBD2 matching 11 bases. This CDR3 contains 16 residues. V shed 3 bases, J shed 2 bases, and the junction held 5 bases outside the gene matches. Germline V lookup: CDR1 SGHRS, CDR2 YFSETQ. The CDR3 sequence is CASSSGLADSTDTQYF. The CDR3 DNA reads TGCGCCAGCAGCTCGGGACTAGCGGACTCCACAGATACGCAGTATTTT.

V gene TRBV7-2 combines with J gene TRBJ1-2; 8 bases agree with TRBD1. From germline, CDR1 is SGHTA and CDR2 FQGNSA. Germline trimming cut 1 base from V and 6 bases from J; bases unmatched to any gene: 4. The CDR3 has 14 residues. The CDR3 sequence is CASSLVSGGDGYTF. As DNA, the CDR3 is TGTGCCAGCAGCTTAGTTTCAGGGGGCGATGGCTACACCTTC.

This clonotype was counted many times. The rearrangement joins TRBV2 to TRBJ2-7, with TRBD1 identical over 7 bases. The J segment lost 3 bases and the V segment lost 1 base, leaving 3 bases of the junction unmatched. The CDR3 runs 14 residues. Germline CDR1 reads SNHLY; CDR2 reads FYNNEI. CDR3 nucleotides: TGTGCCAGCAGTGAAGGGGACAGCCGCTACGAGCAGTACTTC. It specifies CASSEGDSRYEQYF. The full variable domain, with the rest looked up from reference TRBV2 and TRBJ2-7, is EPEVTQTPSHQVTQMGQEVILRCVPISNHLYFYWYRQILGQKVEFLVSFYNNEISEKSEIFDDQFSVERPDGSNFTLKIRSTKLEDSAMYFCASSEGDSRYEQYFGPGTRLTVT.

This clonotype turned up a few times. The junction departs from germline at one end; a sequencing error may be responsible. The CDR3 DNA sequence: TGTGCCAGCTGCTTGACAGGGAACACTGAAGCTTTCTTT. Protein product: CASCLTGNTEAFF. The V and J genes are TRBV7-8 and TRBJ1-1; tentatively, D is TRBD1 (6 bases). CDR1 SGHVS and CDR2 FQNEAQ come from the germline V gene. CDR3 length: 13 amino acids.

This clonotype was seen many times. The V and J genes are TRBV7-2 and TRBJ1-1; possibly TRBD1 for D (5 bases). V was trimmed by 3 bases and J by 5 bases, leaving 10 bases between them. Germline lookup yields CDR1 SGHTA and CDR2 FQGNSA. The CDR3 is made up of 13 amino acids. The CDR3 loop is CASSFDWGTEAFF. The CDR3 coding sequence is TGTGCCAGCAGCTTTGATTGGGGGACTGAAGCTTTCTTT.

The chain uses TRBV10-3 and TRBJ2-7; 10 positions match TRBD1. Trimming at V came to 6 bases and at J to 7 bases, leaving 9 bases not matched to a gene. CDR3 length: 14 residues. Germline V lookup: CDR1 ENHRY, CDR2 SYGVKD. CDR3 DNA sequence: TGTGCCATCAGCGGACAGGGGGGCCTAATGGAGCAGTACTTC. Its translation: CAISGQGGLMEQYF.

This clonotype came up a few times. The rearrangement links TRBV19 to TRBJ2-7, with 8 nucleotides matching TRBD2. CDR1 LNHDA and CDR2 SQIVND come from the germline V gene (reference sequence). V lost 11 bases, J lost 3 bases, and 15 bases stayed unmatched. This CDR3 is built from 15 residues. CDR3 amino acids: CAWSVLGTRSYEQYF. CDR3 nucleotide sequence: TGTGCCTGGAGTGTTTTAGGGACTAGGAGCTACGAGCAGTACTTC.

V is TRBV29-1 and J is TRBJ2-7; a weak D match, TRBD2 (6 bases). The CDR3 spans 14 residues. The germline gives CDR1 SQVTM, CDR2 ANQGSEA. V was cut by 4 bases and J by 1 base, with 14 bases left in between. The CDR3 DNA reads TGCAGCGTTGTCGCGATGGGGACTTCCTACGAGCAGTACTTC. Amino acid sequence: CSVVAMGTSYEQYF.

The table lists this clonotype with many counts. This sequence joins TRBV7-9 and TRBJ2-5; TRBD2 matches at 9 bases. In germline, CDR1 is SEHNR, CDR2 FQNEAQ (reference sequence). V was clipped by 4 bases and J by 5 bases; unmatched bases: 5. The length of the CDR3 is 14 residues. The CDR3 DNA follows: TGTGCCAGCAGCTACAGTAGCGGGGGTGAGACCCAGTACTTC. Translating gives CASSYSSGGETQYF.

This clonotype was seen repeatedly, ten times or more. The rearrangement links TRBV19 to TRBJ1-1; D gene uncertain. The germline gives CDR1 LNHDA, CDR2 SQIVND (reference sequence). This CDR3 comprises 12 residues. V dropped 6 bases and J dropped 8 bases, with 13 bases sitting between them. CDR3 sequence (DNA): TGTGCCAGTAGCCTGCGGGAAGCCGAAGCTTTCTTT. Amino acids: CASSLREAEAFF.

V and J are TRBV7-3 and TRBJ2-7; D possibly uses TRBD1 or TRBD2 (5 bases each). The CDR3 contains 14 residues. The germline V gene encodes CDR1 SGHTA and CDR2 FQGTGA. Between the trimmed V and J ends, which lost 5 bases and 5 bases, there was a span of 16 bases. CDR3 in DNA: TGTGCCAGCAGCCTTACCGGGACGGGGCACGAGCAGTACTTC. Protein product: CASSLTGTGHEQYF.